This T cell receptor beta chain was recovered during a study of T cells in Graves' hyperthyroidism and ophthalmopathy (dated by TCRdb to between 2018 and 2021). Regarding the complete study: Peripheral blood was collected at initial diagnosis, before any treatment. Prospective prediction of ophthalmopathy was tested in an independent validation cohort of 18 to 20 hyperthyroidism patients and approximately 17 patients who later progressed to ophthalmopathy. The approximately 98 discovery patients were randomly divided into training and test sets at a 7:3 ratio. After sampling, hyperthyroidism patients received methimazole starting at 30 mg daily, and ophthalmopathy patients received high-dose intravenous methylprednisolone. The paper reports TCR Vbeta CDR3 sequencing of approximately 140 peripheral blood samples: around 45 ophthalmopathy, over 70 hyperthyroidism and about 17 progressor patients. The study also compared thyroid tissue and blood T-cell repertoires from a handful of Graves' hyperthyroidism patients. A discovery cohort of around 98 patients, roughly 40 with Graves' ophthalmopathy and about 58 with stable Graves' hyperthyroidism, was used to find distinguishing TCR V-J signatures.

Graves' hyperthyroidism was defined as stable when no progression to ophthalmopathy occurred over 18 months of follow-up. Hyperthyroidism patients were aged 18 to 65 years and newly diagnosed, with disease duration of less than 2 months. Any patient with an uncontrolled infection, another autoimmune disease, pregnancy or lactation was excluded. Diagnoses relied on clinical symptoms, serum thyroxine and TRAb, thyroid ultrasound and orbital computed tomography. Ficoll-Paque density gradient centrifugation was used to isolate PBMCs from about 9 ml of fresh peripheral blood. Trizol reagent was used to extract total RNA, and RNA quality was then checked on an Agilent 2100 Bioanalyzer. About this clonotype itself: Its antigen specificity is not known. The junction and the germline gene differ at one end; a read error may be behind it.

The paper as a whole reports these results and caveats: A model built on a 13 V-J signature distinguished ophthalmopathy from stable hyperthyroidism, reaching 85% to 90% sensitivity and about 81% specificity in cross-validation and 80%/75% in testing. No statistical method was used to fix the sample size in advance, and group allocation was not hidden from the investigators. During validation, the model predicted progression to ophthalmopathy a median of approximately 7 months ahead of onset, with approximately 70% sensitivity and roughly 75% specificity. Most expanded thyroid clonotypes (frequency above 0.001) were also detected in blood, suggesting blood repertoires may reflect thyroid immune responses.

Reading from cysteine to phenylalanine, the CDR3 counts 14 amino acids. Of all the DNA, just the CDR3 is kept, 42 bases in frame from base 1. For CDR1 and CDR2, the germline V gene lists SGHRS and YFSETQ. TCR beta CDR3 regions were amplified from RNA transcripts. The TCR CDR3 was subjected to a first round of RT-PCR using the HTBI primer set and the Qiagen OneStep RT-PCR kit. Libraries were constructed in a second round of multiplex PCR, after which size selection and purification were carried out. Sequencing of the libraries was done on an Illumina HiSeq2000 using paired-end 100 bp reads. In the authors' own workflow: Raw data were processed with SOAPnuke, discarding reads with adapters, uncalled bases, mean Phred below 15, or no exact constant-primer or identifier match. High-quality paired reads were merged with COPE v1.2.5, and unique nucleotide sequences were defined as clonotypes. Clonotypes were aligned to IMGT TRBV, TRBD and TRBJ reference segments using MiTCR v1.1. The analysis included only V-J combinations with a frequency above 0.0001, which together covered 99% to 99.2% of the repertoires. The TCS score was defined as F50 (clonal expansion) divided by E x V (chaos), with BLOSUM62-based TCRdist calculated between CDR3 peptides within each V-J. Welch's t-statistics and random forest reduced around 520 V-J features to 10 to 15, which were used in a naive Bayes classifier (R e1071). The public reads were run again by TCRdb, first through fastp at Q25 and then through MiXCR, and only productive beta chains were kept. Rows are unified per CDR3 protein, each entry keeping the most common DNA and genes. TCRdb, rather than the study authors, made the V and J calls. For this sample there are about half a million distinct CDR3 sequences; more than 20% appear just once. The top ten hold more than 20% of the sample.

The chain was built from TRBV5-1 and TRBJ1-5; the D gene is unclear. Sequencing used blood. The TCR sequence derives from a man aged 18 to 29 with Graves' hyperthyroidism. In nucleotide form, the sequence is TGCGTCAGCAGCCCCCGAGGTGGCAATCAGCCCCAGCATTTT. This gives the protein CVSSPRGGNQPQHF.